The clone carrying this TCR beta chain was detected once. The data stem from a study of control samples from healthy donors and cancer patients. V gave up 3 bases and J gave up 5 bases, with 17 bases separating them. This CDR3 contains 15 residues. The germline V gene encodes CDR1 SGHVS and CDR2 FNYEAQ. Profiling relied on immunoSEQ multiplex PCR, and the TCRdb table lists in-frame clones only, not all of them. The sample contains more than 150,000 clones, approximately 90% of which appear only once. The source is a woman in her twenties or thirties in good health. V is TRBV7-6 and J is TRBJ2-7; D call uncertain. Sequencing was performed on blood. CDR3 nucleotides: TGTGCCAGCAGCTTCTCGATGGGCCGTTCCAACGAGCAGTACTTC. Amino acids: CASSFSMGRSNEQYF.